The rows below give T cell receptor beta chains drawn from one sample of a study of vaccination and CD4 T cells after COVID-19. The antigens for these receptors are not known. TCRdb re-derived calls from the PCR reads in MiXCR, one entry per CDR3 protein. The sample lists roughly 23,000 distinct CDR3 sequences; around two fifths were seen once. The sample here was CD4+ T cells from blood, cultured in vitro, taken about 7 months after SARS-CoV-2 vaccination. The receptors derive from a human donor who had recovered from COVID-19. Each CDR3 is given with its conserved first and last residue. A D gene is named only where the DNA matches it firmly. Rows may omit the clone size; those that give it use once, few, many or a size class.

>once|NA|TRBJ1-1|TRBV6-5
CASSLMITEAFF
TGTGCCAGCAGTTTGATGATCACTGAAGCTTTCTTT
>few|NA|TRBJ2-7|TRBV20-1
CSARDVGEAGEQYF
TGCAGTGCTAGAGATGTGGGGGAGGCGGGCGAGCAGTACTTC
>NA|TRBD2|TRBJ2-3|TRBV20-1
CSAREGLARDTQYF
TGCAGTGCTAGAGAGGGACTAGCAAGAGATACGCAGTATTTT
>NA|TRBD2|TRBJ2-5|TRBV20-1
CSVPKPRGETQYF
TGCAGTGTCCCGAAACCGCGGGGGGAGACCCAGTACTTC
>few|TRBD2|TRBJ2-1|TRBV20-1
CSASQGGPSNEQFF
TGCAGTGCTAGCCAGGGAGGGCCCTCAAATGAGCAGTTCTTC
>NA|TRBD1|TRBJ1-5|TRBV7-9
CASSLANTGGPQPQHF
TGTGCCAGCAGCTTAGCCAATACAGGGGGTCCTCAGCCCCAGCATTTT
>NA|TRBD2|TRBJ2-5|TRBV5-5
CASRWRLAGEQETQYF
TGTGCCAGCAGATGGCGACTAGCGGGAGAACAAGAGACCCAGTACTTC
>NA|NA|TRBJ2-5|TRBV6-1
CASSVTGQETQYF
TGTGCCAGCAGTGTAACAGGGCAAGAGACCCAGTACTTC
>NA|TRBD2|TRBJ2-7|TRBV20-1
CSARDHGGGRDEQYF
TGCAGTGCTAGAGATCATGGGGGCGGGAGGGACGAGCAGTACTTC
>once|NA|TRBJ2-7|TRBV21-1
CASRAGRPYEQYF
TGTGCCAGCAGGGCGGGACGGCCCTACGAGCAGTACTTC
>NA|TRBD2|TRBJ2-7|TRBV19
CASGGLDVDEQYF
TGTGCCAGTGGAGGACTAGACGTGGACGAGCAGTACTTC
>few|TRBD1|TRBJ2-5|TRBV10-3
CATGDRDRQETQYF
TGTGCCACCGGAGACCGGGACAGACAAGAGACCCAGTACTTC
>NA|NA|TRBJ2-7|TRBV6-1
CASSPTRGTTSYEQYF
TGTGCCAGCAGTCCCACCCGGGGAACAACGTCCTACGAGCAGTACTTC
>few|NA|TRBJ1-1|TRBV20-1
CSAREGGRPAFF
TGCAGTGCTAGAGAGGGGGGCCGGCCAGCTTTCTTT
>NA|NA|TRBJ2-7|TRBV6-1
CASSVGYGEQYF
TGTGCCAGCAGTGTGGGCTATGGGGAGCAGTACTTC
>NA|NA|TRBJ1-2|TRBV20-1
CSAKPSGQDGYGYTF
TGCAGTGCTAAACCGAGCGGGCAGGATGGCTATGGCTACACCTTC
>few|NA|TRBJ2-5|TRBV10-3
CAITATVGETQYF
TGTGCCATCACCGCGACAGTGGGGGAGACCCAGTACTTC
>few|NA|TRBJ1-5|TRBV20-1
CSASREDQPQHF
TGCAGTGCTAGCAGGGAGGATCAGCCCCAGCATTTT
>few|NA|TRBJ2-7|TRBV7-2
CASSQGGASAGFYEQYF
TGTGCCAGCAGCCAGGGTGGAGCCTCGGCCGGTTTCTACGAGCAGTACTTC
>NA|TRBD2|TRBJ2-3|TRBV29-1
CSALAGGPPDTQYF
TGCAGCGCGCTAGCGGGAGGGCCCCCAGATACGCAGTATTTT
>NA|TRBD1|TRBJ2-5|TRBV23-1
CASSLRGQGASRQETQYF
TGCGCCAGCAGCCTTCGCGGACAGGGGGCTTCGAGACAAGAGACCCAGTACTTC
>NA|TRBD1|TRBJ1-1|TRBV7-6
CASTRGYRGANTEAFF
TGTGCCAGCACCAGAGGTTACAGGGGGGCGAACACTGAAGCTTTCTTT
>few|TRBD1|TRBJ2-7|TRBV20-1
CSAPRTGQTSYEQYF
TGCAGTGCTCCAAGGACAGGGCAGACCTCCTACGAGCAGTACTTC
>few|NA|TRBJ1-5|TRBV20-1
CSARDPSTAPRSQPQHF
TGCAGTGCTAGAGACCCATCGACGGCGCCCCGGAGTCAGCCCCAGCATTTT
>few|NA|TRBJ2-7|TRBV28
CASSFLGGSYEQYF
TGTGCCAGCAGTTTTCTTGGGGGCAGCTACGAGCAGTACTTC
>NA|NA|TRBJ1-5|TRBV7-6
CASSLVYDPYSNQPQHF
TGTGCCAGCAGCTTAGTTTACGACCCCTATAGCAATCAGCCCCAGCATTTT
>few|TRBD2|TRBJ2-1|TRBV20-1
CSAPGLAFNEQFF
TGCAGTGCTCCGGGACTAGCTTTCAATGAGCAGTTCTTC
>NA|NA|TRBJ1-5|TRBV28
CASSVSGLRNQPQHF
TGTGCCAGCAGCGTAAGTGGCTTACGCAATCAGCCCCAGCATTTT
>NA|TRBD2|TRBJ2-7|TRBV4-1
CASSPSPGGISRYEQYF
TGCGCCAGCAGCCCCTCCCCGGGAGGCATTTCCAGATACGAGCAGTACTTC
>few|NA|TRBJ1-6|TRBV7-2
CASSFDSTSPLHF
TGTGCCAGCAGCTTTGATTCGACTTCACCCCTCCACTTT
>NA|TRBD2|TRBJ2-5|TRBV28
CASSSLGTSGSTETQYF
TGTGCCAGCAGCTCACTCGGGACTAGCGGGAGCACAGAGACCCAGTACTTC
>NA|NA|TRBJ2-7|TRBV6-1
CASRWDEGGEQYF
TGTGCCAGCAGGTGGGACGAGGGGGGGGAGCAGTACTTC
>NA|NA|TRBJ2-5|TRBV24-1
CATSDYVGSEETQYF
TGTGCCACCAGTGACTACGTAGGGAGTGAAGAGACCCAGTACTTC
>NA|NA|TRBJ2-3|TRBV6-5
CASSYSMGRGDTQYF
TGTGCCAGCAGTTACTCGATGGGCAGAGGCGATACGCAGTATTTT
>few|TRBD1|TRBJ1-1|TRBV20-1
CSARDSLNTEAFF
TGCAGTGCGAGGGACAGCTTAAACACTGAAGCTTTCTTT
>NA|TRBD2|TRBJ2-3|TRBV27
CASTSLAGDRTDTQYF
TGTGCCAGCACTTCCCTAGCGGGAGATCGGACAGATACGCAGTATTTT
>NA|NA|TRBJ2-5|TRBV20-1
CSAKEQELAQYF
TGCAGTGCTAAAGAACAGGAGTTGGCCCAGTACTTC
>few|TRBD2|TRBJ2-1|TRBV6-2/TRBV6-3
CASSILAGVYNEQFF
TGTGCCAGCAGCATACTAGCGGGAGTCTACAATGAGCAGTTCTTC
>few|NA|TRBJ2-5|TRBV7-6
CASSLGGVEETQYF
TGTGCCAGCAGCTTGGGCGGGGTGGAAGAGACCCAGTACTTC
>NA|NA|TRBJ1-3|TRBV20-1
CSALVGSGNTIYF
TGCAGTGCCCTTGTAGGCTCTGGAAACACCATATATTTT
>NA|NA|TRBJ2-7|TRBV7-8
CASSPALWSYYEQYF
TGTGCCAGCAGCCCCGCCCTGTGGTCCTACTACGAGCAGTACTTC
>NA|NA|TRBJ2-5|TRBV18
CASSFLERETQYF
TGTGCCAGCTCATTTTTGGAGCGGGAGACCCAGTACTTC
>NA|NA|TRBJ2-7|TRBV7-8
CASSLFGGVASYEQYF
TGTGCCAGCAGCTTATTTGGCGGGGTCGCCTCCTACGAGCAGTACTTC
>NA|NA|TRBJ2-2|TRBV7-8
CASSPNRFTRNTGELFF
TGTGCCAGCAGTCCAAACAGGTTCACCAGAAACACCGGGGAGCTGTTTTTT
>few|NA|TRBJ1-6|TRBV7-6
CASSLTLNSPLHF
TGTGCCAGCAGCTTAACCCTTAACTCACCCCTCCACTTT
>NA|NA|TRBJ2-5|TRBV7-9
CASSLGADQETQYF
TGTGCCAGCAGCTTAGGGGCGGACCAAGAGACCCAGTACTTC
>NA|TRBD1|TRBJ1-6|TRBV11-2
CASSWDRANSPLHF
TGTGCCAGCAGCTGGGACAGGGCGAATTCACCCCTCCACTTT
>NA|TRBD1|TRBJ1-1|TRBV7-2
CASSSDRGTEAFF
TGTGCCAGCAGCTCCGACAGGGGCACTGAAGCTTTCTTT
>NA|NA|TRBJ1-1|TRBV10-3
CAIRESPWRGNTEAFF
TGTGCCATCAGGGAAAGCCCCTGGAGGGGGAACACTGAAGCTTTCTTT
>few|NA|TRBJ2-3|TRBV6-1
CASSKRTGRGTDTQYF
TGTGCCAGCAGCAAACGCACAGGTCGGGGCACAGATACGCAGTATTTT
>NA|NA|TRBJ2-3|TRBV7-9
CASSWAGDTQYF
TGTGCCAGCAGCTGGGCAGGTGATACGCAGTATTTT
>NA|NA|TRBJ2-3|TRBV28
CASSPISDTQYF
TGTGCCAGCAGTCCTATCTCAGATACGCAGTATTTT
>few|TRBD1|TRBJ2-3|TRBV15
CATSSPRGPGVRTDTQYF
TGTGCCACCAGCAGCCCCAGGGGGCCTGGGGTCCGCACAGATACGCAGTATTTT
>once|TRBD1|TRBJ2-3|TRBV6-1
CASSTWTGGTDTQYF
TGTGCCAGCAGTACCTGGACAGGCGGCACAGATACGCAGTATTTT
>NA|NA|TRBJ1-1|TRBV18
CASSPRFTEAFF
TGTGCCAGCTCACCACGTTTCACAGAAGCTTTCTTT